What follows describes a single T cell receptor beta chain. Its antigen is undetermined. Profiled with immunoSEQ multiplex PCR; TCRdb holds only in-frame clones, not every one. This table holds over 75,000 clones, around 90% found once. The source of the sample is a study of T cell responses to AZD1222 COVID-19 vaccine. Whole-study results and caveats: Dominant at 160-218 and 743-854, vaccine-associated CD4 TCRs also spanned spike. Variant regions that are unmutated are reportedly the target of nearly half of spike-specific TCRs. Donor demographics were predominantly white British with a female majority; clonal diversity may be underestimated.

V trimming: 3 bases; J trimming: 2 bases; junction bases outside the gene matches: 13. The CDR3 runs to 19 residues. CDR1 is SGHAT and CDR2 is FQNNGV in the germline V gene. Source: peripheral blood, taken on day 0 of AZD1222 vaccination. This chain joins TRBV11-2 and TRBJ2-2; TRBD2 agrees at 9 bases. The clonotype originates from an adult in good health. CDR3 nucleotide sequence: TGTGCCAGCAGCTTCGTTTTATATCGCGGGGGGGACAACACCGGGGAGCTGTTTTTT. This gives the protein CASSFVLYRGGDNTGELFF.